This TCR beta chain stems from a study of T cells in pancreatic ductal adenocarcinoma. The study's findings and limits: Blood had more productive templates and roughly 8-fold more unique clonotypes than tumor.

Germline trimming cut 5 bases from V and 2 bases from J; bases unmatched to any gene: 3. The CDR3 runs 14 residues. CDR1 SNHLY and CDR2 FYNNEI come from the germline V gene. By sample fraction, this clone is large. What it binds is not known. Selected pancreatic ductal adenocarcinoma patients had undergone surgery without neoadjuvant therapy. The assay was immunoSEQ multiplex PCR, and TCRdb's table has in-frame clones only and misses some. Of about 12,000 clones listed, roughly 88% are singletons. The chain uses TRBV2 and TRBJ1-5; TRBD1 matches at 7 bases. The TCR sequence derives from a human donor with pancreatic ductal adenocarcinoma. Sequencing input: PBMCs. CDR3 residues: CASSSGTGNQPQHF. The DNA of the CDR3 is TGTGCCAGCAGTTCCGGGACAGGCAATCAGCCCCAGCATTTT.